This T cell receptor (beta chain) originates from a study of T-cell reconstitution after alpha-beta-depleted transplantation in children. With respect to this clonotype: The target antigen is unknown.

Study results and limitations: Newly produced T cells mostly accounted for T-cell counts and diversity one year post-transplant. Day-60 TCRbeta diversity that was high in some patients was derived from surviving recipient T cells and thymic progenitors. It was reported that alpha-beta T cells came from several hundred expanded graft clones (about two months after transplant).

The TCRbeta library was prepared with unique molecular identifiers. TCRdb reanalysed the PCR reads using MiXCR and keeps one entry per CDR3 protein. The sample contains about 210,000 distinct CDR3 sequences, over 15% of which appear only once. J lost 7 bases, V lost 4 bases, and 7 bases had no gene match. This CDR3 comprises 14 residues. This clonotype was sampled from a male patient aged 2-10 years who had a stem cell transplant for acute lymphoblastic leukemia, so the T cells may come from the graft donor. The starting material was PBMCs, mostly from graft donor cells, obtained 360 days after TCRalphabeta/CD19-depleted stem cell transplant. V and J are TRBV12-3 or TRBV12-4 and TRBJ2-1, with 7 nucleotides matching TRBD1. DNA of the CDR3: TGTGCCAGCAGTTGGAAGGGGGCCGGGAATGAGCAGTTCTTC. This encodes CASSWKGAGNEQFF.